This TCR beta chain was documented in a study of T cell repertoires in cytomegalovirus infection. In the study overall: Public TCR beta signatures indicated both CMV infection and matching HLA type.

The CDR3 extends over 14 amino acids. CDR1 and CDR2 (germline): SGHTA, FQGNSA. The ends were cut back, 7 bases at V and 4 bases at J, with 15 bases in the middle. TCRdb recomputed calls from the reads with MiXCR, one row per CDR3 protein. The sample lists 90,000 to 120,000 distinct CDR3 sequences, under 55% occurring once. Study observations and caveats: Dominating the ex vivo response were TCR beta clonotypes that were CMV-specific and HLA-C-restricted.

In its sample, this clonotype was seen many times. Its matching antigen is unknown. The sequencing used CD8+ T cells from cultured PBMCs, collected from culture after CMV antigen stimulation. The rearrangement joins TRBV7-2 to TRBJ2-3, with D uncertain. This clonotype was sampled from a human donor in good health (CMV status not recorded). Some clones in this sample may be carry-over from other donors' samples. The CDR3 DNA reads TGTGCCAGCACCCTAGGGCAGATTCCAGATACGCAGTATTTT. This encodes CASTLGQIPDTQYF.